These 25 T cell receptor beta chains share one sample of origin, sequenced in a study of CD8+ T cells in alopecia areata. Following extraction, RNA underwent reverse transcription to cDNA, which served as the sequencing template. Assay: immunoSEQ multiplex PCR; the TCRdb copy retains only in-frame clones and omits some. The table shows around 270,000 clones, with over 45% occurring only once. Noted treatment: oral pan-JAK inhibitor, 5-10 mg twice daily. This specimen consisted of CD4+ T cells sorted from blood, obtained at week 24, from a patient treated with tofacitinib. The receptor source for this set is a human donor with alopecia areata.

The chain uses TRBV20-1 and TRBJ1-5; D is unclear. The germline V gene has CDR1 DFQATT and CDR2 SNEGSKA (reference sequence). Between the trimmed V and J ends, which lost 3 bases and 4 bases, there was a span of 4 bases. This CDR3 spans 11 amino acids. This CDR3 reads CSASGNQPQHF. CDR3 nucleotides: TGCAGTGCTAGCGGTAATCAGCCCCAGCATTTT.

Note on this clone: Other DNA variants within this sample encode the same CDR3. J is TRBJ2-3 and V is TRBV9, with D perhaps TRBD2 (5 bases). This CDR3 has 13 amino acids. Germline V gene sequence: CDR1 SGDLS, CDR2 YYNGEE. V lost 0 bases and J lost 3, with 5 bases in between. CDR3 nucleotides: TGTGCCAGCAGCGTAGGCGGGACAGATACGCAGTATTTT. Translation: CASSVGGTDTQYF.

The V gene is TRBV19, the J gene TRBJ1-5, with D uncertain. The CDR3 is made up of 12 amino acids. The ends were cut back, 4 bases at V and 6 bases at J, with 7 bases in the middle. Germline V CDR1 and CDR2: LNHDA, SQIVND (reference sequence). CDR3 DNA: TGTGCCAGTAGTACCGGTACTCAGCCCCAGCATTTT. Translated: CASSTGTQPQHF.

The chain employs TRBV7-9 and TRBJ2-7, with D unclear. Germline lookup yields CDR1 SEHNR and CDR2 FQNEAQ (reference sequence). V lost 1 base to trimming and J lost 5 bases, with 6 bases between them. The CDR3 sequence is 12 residues long. CDR3 DNA sequence: TGTGCCAGCAGCTTAGGGTTGCACGAGCAGTACTTC. This codes for CASSLGLHEQYF. Drawing the rest from reference TRBV7-9 and TRBJ2-7, the complete variable domain is DTGVSQNPRHKITKRGQNVTFRCDPISEHNRLYWYRQTLGQGPEFLTYFQNEAQLEKSRLLSDRFSAERPKGSFSTLEIQRTEQGDSAMYLCASSLGLHEQYFGPGTRLTVT.

CDR3 in amino acids: CASSSTGEQETQYF. DNA of the CDR3: TGCGCCAGCAGCTCCACAGGGGAGCAAGAGACCCAGTACTTC. The V call is TRBV5-1, the J call TRBJ2-5, with 7 bases identical to TRBD1. Germline loops: CDR1 SGHRS, CDR2 YFSETQ. V gave up 3 bases and J gave up 2 bases; unmatched junction bases: 4. The CDR3 has 14 residues.

The rearrangement links TRBV7-2 to TRBJ2-7; 10 bases align to TRBD2. With 5 bases clipped from V and 6 bases from J, the junction kept 19 bases outside the gene matches. The germline CDR1 and CDR2 sequences are SGHTA and FQGNSA. The CDR3 totals 18 residues. The CDR3 bases are TGTGCCAGCAGCCTCCAAAGCGGGAGGGCCGCTTCAGGGGGCGAGCAGTACTTC. It is translated as CASSLQSGRAASGGEQYF.

The chain combines TRBV7-2 with TRBJ2-5, with D possibly matching TRBD2 (5 bases). The CDR3 is made up of 14 amino acids. V lost 5 bases to trimming and J lost 1 base, with 11 bases between them. CDR1 is SGHTA and CDR2 is FQGNSA in the germline V gene. The CDR3 reads CASSPSRAQETQYF. CDR3 coding DNA: TGTGCCAGCAGCCCCTCGAGGGCCCAAGAGACCCAGTACTTC. The full variable domain, rest sourced from reference TRBV7-2 and TRBJ2-5, is GAGVSQSPSNKVTEKGKDVELRCDPISGHTALYWYRQSLGQGLEFLIYFQGNSAPDKSGLPSDRFSAERTGGSVSTLTIQRTQQEDSAVYLCASSPSRAQETQYFGPGTRLLVL.

This clone turned up a few times. J is TRBJ2-7 and V is TRBV28; D tentatively fits TRBD1 or TRBD2 (6 bases each). Looked up from germline, CDR1 is MDHEN and CDR2 is SYDVKM. Trimming took 1 base from V and 7 from J, leaving 11 bases between them. The CDR3 has 13 residues. CDR3 bases: TGTGCCAGCAGTTTATCGGGGGCGTGGGAGCAGTACTTC. It encodes CASSLSGAWEQYF.

V usage is TRBV5-6 and J usage is TRBJ2-2; D may be TRBD2 (5 bases). From germline, CDR1 is SGHDT and CDR2 YYEEEE. This CDR3 is built from 14 residues. V was pared by 0 bases and J by 7 bases, with 10 bases between. In DNA, the CDR3 is TGTGCCAGCAGCTTGGACGTCGGGGTCGGGGAGCTGTTTTTT. Translating gives CASSLDVGVGELFF. Based on the CDR3 plus reference TRBV5-6 and TRBJ2-2, the full variable domain is DAGVTQSPTHLIKTRGQQVTLRCSPKSGHDTVSWYQQALGQGPQFIFQYYEEEERQRGNFPDRFSGHQFPNYSSELNVNALLLGDSALYLCASSLDVGVGELFFGEGSRLTVL.

This chain links TRBV18 with TRBJ2-5; D is perhaps TRBD1 (5 bases). V was clipped by 0 bases and J by 3 bases, with 11 bases between them. This CDR3 comprises 15 residues. The germline V gene has CDR1 KGHSH and CDR2 LQKENI. The chain's CDR3 is CASSPPNRPEETQYF. In DNA, the CDR3 is TGTGCCAGCTCACCACCCAACAGGCCGGAAGAGACCCAGTACTTC.

The V and J genes are TRBV6-5 and TRBJ2-7, with a tentative D call TRBD1 (6 bases). This CDR3 is built from 13 residues. V dropped 5 bases and J dropped 0 bases, with 8 bases sitting between them. Germline V gene lookup returns CDR1 MNHEY and CDR2 SVGAGI. CDR3 nucleotides: TGTGCCAGCAGTAGGGACAACTCCTACGAGCAGTACTTC. It specifies CASSRDNSYEQYF.

V and J are TRBV30 and TRBJ1-2; D ambiguous. Germline V CDR1 and CDR2: GTSNPN, SVGIG (reference sequence). The CDR3 is made up of 15 amino acids. Trimming cost V 3 bases and J 5 bases, with 19 bases left between them. CDR3 nucleotide sequence: TGTGCCTGGAGAAGAGGCCACGCAGCGAGTTATGGCTACACCTTC. Protein sequence: CAWRRGHAASYGYTF.

This clone was counted at least ten times. This chain joins TRBV30 and TRBJ2-7; D is undetermined. V was pared by 0 bases and J by 0 bases, with 9 bases between. The CDR3 spans 14 residues. Germline V CDR1 and CDR2: GTSNPN, SVGIG (reference sequence). CDR3 residues: CAWSVGLRSYEQYF. The CDR3 nucleotides read TGTGCCTGGAGTGTTGGGTTACGCTCCTACGAGCAGTACTTC.

V gene TRBV5-1 combines with J gene TRBJ1-4; no reliable D call. The germline V and J ends were trimmed by 0 bases and 0 bases, with 6 bases remaining between them. This CDR3 has 15 amino acids. Looked up from germline, CDR1 is SGHRS and CDR2 is YFSETQ. The CDR3 nucleotides are TGCGCCAGCAGCTTGGTGGGATCAACTAATGAAAAACTGTTTTTT. It is translated as CASSLVGSTNEKLFF.

This chain connects TRBV19 to TRBJ2-3; TRBD2 matches at 7 bases. Trimming took 11 bases from V and 7 from J; bases not matched to a gene: 15. The CDR3 is 14 residues long. Germline CDR1 reads LNHDA; CDR2 reads SQIVND (reference sequence). The CDR3 here is CAVGGVSSMNTQYF. The DNA for the CDR3 is TGTGCCGTGGGGGGGGTTTCGAGTATGAATACGCAGTATTTT.

This chain joins TRBV7-9 and TRBJ1-5, with D perhaps matching TRBD1 (6 bases). Trimming removed 5 bases at V and 4 bases at J, with 18 bases between. The germline gives CDR1 SEHNR, CDR2 FQNEAQ (reference sequence). The CDR3 totals 16 residues. Written as DNA, the CDR3 is TGTGCCAGCAGCCGGAACAGGGTCGGGGGAAATCAGCCCCAGCATTTT. This gives the protein CASSRNRVGGNQPQHF.

The chain employs TRBV28 and TRBJ1-1, with D uncertain. The CDR3 covers 14 residues. Between the trimmed V and J ends, which lost 5 bases and 10 bases, there was a span of 20 bases. Germline assignment: CDR1 MDHEN and CDR2 SYDVKM. CDR3: CASSPPFTGPRAFF. The CDR3 DNA is TGTGCCAGCAGTCCCCCCTTTACCGGACCACGAGCTTTCTTT.

This chain connects TRBV27 to TRBJ1-5, with D uncertain. The CDR3 extends over 16 amino acids. CDR1 is MNHEY, CDR2 SMNVEV, per germline (reference sequence). With 6 bases removed from V and 2 bases from J, the gap between germline ends came to 17 bases. The CDR3 nucleotides read TGTGCCAGCAGACTGATCGGGTCGGCCGGCAATCAGCCCCAGCATTTT. Protein: CASRLIGSAGNQPQHF.

A word on this clone: Other nucleotide sequences in the sample specify the same CDR3. The chain has TRBV10-3 and TRBJ1-6, with D uncertain. V lost 7 bases and J lost 0, with 4 bases in between. The CDR3 totals 13 residues. CDR1 and CDR2 (germline): ENHRY, SYGVKD. CDR3 residues: CAITSSYNSPLHF. CDR3 nucleotides: TGTGCCATCACCAGCTCCTATAATTCACCCCTCCACTTT.

This rearrangement joins TRBV7-9 to TRBJ1-6; no clear D gene. The V end was cut by 4 bases, the J end by 7 bases, with 11 bases between. CDR3 size: 14 residues. Per the germline V gene, CDR1 is SEHNR and CDR2 is FQNEAQ (reference sequence). The CDR3 DNA is TGTGCCAGCAGCTCCTCGGGGAGGAATTCACCCCTCCACTTT. This gives the protein CASSSSGRNSPLHF. The variable domain in full, completed from reference TRBV7-9 and TRBJ1-6, reads DTGVSQNPRHKITKRGQNVTFRCDPISEHNRLYWYRQTLGQGPEFLTYFQNEAQLEKSRLLSDRFSAERPKGSFSTLEIQRTEQGDSAMYLCASSSSGRNSPLHFGNGTRLTVT.

This chain joins TRBV7-9 and TRBJ1-2; D remains ambiguous. This CDR3 has 11 amino acids. CDR1 and CDR2 (germline): SEHNR, FQNEAQ (reference sequence). The V and J ends lost 4 bases and 8 bases respectively, with 8 bases between them. For the CDR3, the DNA is TGTGCCAGCAGCTCGATACTGGGCTACACCTTC. This translates into CASSSILGYTF.

In this sample, this clone turned up a few times. The V and J genes are TRBV4-1 and TRBJ1-4; 9 positions agree with TRBD1. The CDR3 sequence is 14 residues long. The J segment lost 6 bases and the V segment lost 6 bases, leaving 5 bases of the junction unmatched. Germline loops: CDR1 MGHRA, CDR2 YSYEKL. CDR3 residues: CASSPQGADEKLFF. The CDR3 coding sequence is TGCGCCAGCAGTCCACAGGGGGCGGATGAAAAACTGTTTTTT.

The chain has TRBV29-1 and TRBJ2-4; D may be TRBD1 (6 bases). The CDR3 extends over 15 amino acids. Germline CDR1 and CDR2: SQVTM and ANQGSEA. The ends were cut back, 7 bases at V and 0 bases at J, with 16 bases in the middle. The CDR3 region is CSALRGSIAKNIQYF. DNA for the CDR3: TGCAGCGCTTTAAGGGGGTCGATAGCCAAAAACATTCAGTACTTC.

This rearrangement joins TRBV15 to TRBJ2-7; D perhaps matches TRBD2 (5 bases). V dropped 3 bases and J dropped 1 base, with 10 bases sitting between them. The CDR3 totals 14 residues. Germline loops: CDR1 LNHNV, CDR2 YYDKDF (reference sequence). DNA of the CDR3: TGTGCCACCAGCAGGGACTGGCAGTCCTACGAGCAGTACTTC. Amino acid sequence: CATSRDWQSYEQYF. Complete variable domain (other parts from reference TRBV15 and TRBJ2-7): DAMVIQNPRYQVTQFGKPVTLSCSQTLNHNVMYWYQQKSSQAPKLLFHYYDKDFNNEADTPDNFQSRRPNTSFCFLDIRSPGLGDTAMYLCATSRDWQSYEQYFGPGTRLTVT.

A few counts support this clone. The J gene is TRBJ1-2, the V gene TRBV30, with no clear D. The CDR3 consists of 13 residues. Trimming stripped 2 bases from V and 6 bases from J, with 13 bases between. The V gene's germline CDR1 is GTSNPN and CDR2 SVGIG (reference sequence). CDR3 bases: TGTGCCTGGAGTTCAGGCGGTTTCGATGGCTACACCTTC. It encodes CAWSSGGFDGYTF.